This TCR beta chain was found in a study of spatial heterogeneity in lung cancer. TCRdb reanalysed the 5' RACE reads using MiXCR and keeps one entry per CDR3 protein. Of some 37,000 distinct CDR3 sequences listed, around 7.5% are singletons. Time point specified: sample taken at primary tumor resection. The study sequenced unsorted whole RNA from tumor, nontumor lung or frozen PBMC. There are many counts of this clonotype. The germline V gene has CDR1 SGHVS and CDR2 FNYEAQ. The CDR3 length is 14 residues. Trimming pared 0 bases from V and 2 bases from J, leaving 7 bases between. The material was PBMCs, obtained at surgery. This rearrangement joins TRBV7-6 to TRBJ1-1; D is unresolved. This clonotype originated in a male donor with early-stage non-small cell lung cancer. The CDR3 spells CASSLAGSNTEAFF. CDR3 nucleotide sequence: TGTGCCAGCAGCTTAGCGGGTAGCAACACTGAAGCTTTCTTT.